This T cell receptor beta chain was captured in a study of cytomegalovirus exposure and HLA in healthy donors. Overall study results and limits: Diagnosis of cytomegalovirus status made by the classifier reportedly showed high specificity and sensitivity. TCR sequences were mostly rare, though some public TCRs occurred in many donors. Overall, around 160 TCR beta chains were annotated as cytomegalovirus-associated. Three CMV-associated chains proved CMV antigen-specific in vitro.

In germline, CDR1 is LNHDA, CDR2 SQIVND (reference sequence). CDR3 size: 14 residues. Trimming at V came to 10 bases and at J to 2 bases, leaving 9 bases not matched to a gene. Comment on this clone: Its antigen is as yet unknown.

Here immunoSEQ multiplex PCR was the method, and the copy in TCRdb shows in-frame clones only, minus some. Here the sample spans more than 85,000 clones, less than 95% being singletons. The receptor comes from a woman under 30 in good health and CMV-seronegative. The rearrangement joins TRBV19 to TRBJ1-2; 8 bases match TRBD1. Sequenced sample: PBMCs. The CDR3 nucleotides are TGTGCCACCATACCGGGACAGGAAAACTATGGCTACACCTTC. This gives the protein CATIPGQENYGYTF.